This T cell receptor (beta chain) appears in the sequencing data of a study of early T cells in non-severe SARS-CoV-2 infection (dated by TCRdb to the early 2020s). As for the study more broadly: Because TCR sequencing relied on bulk RNA taken from unsorted whole blood, pairing of alpha and beta chains was not possible.

Library preparation used 5' RACE. TCRdb shows the sequencer as NextSeq 500. In the TCR library protocol, unique molecular identifiers were attached to individual cDNA molecules to correct for PCR bias and sequencing error. Both TCR alpha and beta chains were sequenced, and tight co-correlation was observed between alpha and beta sequence abundances in each sample. From the authors' description of their analysis: Decombinator V4 was used to annotate the V gene, J gene and CDR3 of the TCR sequences. TCRs were defined as expanded if a significant change between any two time points was detected under a Poisson model with p below 0.0001. TCR abundances were normalised to the total number of TCRs sequenced per sample and were expressed as counts per million. TRAV1-2 paired with TRAJ12, TRAJ20 or TRAJ33 defined MAIT TCRs, while TRAV10 paired with TRAJ18 defined iNKT TCRs. VDJdb, accessed 1 November 2021, was searched for CMV, EBV and SARS-CoV-2 annotated TCRs, with TCRs annotated for multiple antigens excluded. Using fastp at Q25 and MiXCR, TCRdb reprocessed the public reads and kept productive beta chains. Merged by CDR3 protein, the rows form single entries marked with the most common genes and DNA. TCRdb assigned the V and J calls; the authors' analysis was not used. A total of some 81,000 distinct CDR3 sequences appear in this sample, over 8.5% of them only once. Nearly 5% of the sample is in the top ten clones.

Via the germline V gene (reference sequence), CDR1 is SEHNR and CDR2 FQNEAQ. The CDR3 spans 17 residues, from the cysteine through the phenylalanine. Left in the record is the CDR3 DNA by itself, 51 bases read in frame from the first base. V has 0 bases trimmed and J has 4 bases trimmed; junction bases matching no gene number 9. The study was a case-control design nested within a healthcare worker cohort in London, UK, with weekly nasopharyngeal swab PCR tests and blood sampling. Healthcare workers were enrolled in the week of the UK lockdown, from 23 to 31 March 2020, and were followed every week for up to roughly 15 weeks. In this sample, this clonotype turned up many times. This receptor's antigen is unknown. Base qualities are missing; no much larger clone stands one base away. Study-level results and caveats: VDJdb matching was skewed toward anti-spike CD8 responses, so virus-specific expansions were likely underestimated and private and CD4 specificities were missed.

The TCR comes from an adult who was a healthcare worker with PCR-confirmed SARS-CoV-2 infection or an uninfected control (not recorded which). Sequences were obtained from whole blood. The rearranged chain carries TRBV7-9 and TRBJ2-1, and TRBD2 matches 7 of the central bases. DNA sequence: TGTGCCAGCAGCTTAGCCCGACCCGGGACTATTTACAATGAGCAGTTCTTC. Its translation is CASSLARPGTIYNEQFF.